This T cell receptor (beta chain) was identified during a study of blood T cell repertoires in COVID-19. About the study: Both acute and convalescent COVID-19 samples were obtained from the United States, Italy and Spain.

Sequencing was performed with immunoSEQ multiplex PCR; in TCRdb, only in-frame clones are kept and a portion is missing. The sample has about 170,000 clones; approximately 91% are singletons. Trimming cost V 8 bases and J 2 bases; bases outside gene matches: 10. The CDR3 is 15 amino acids. Germline V gene lookup returns CDR1 KGHSH and CDR2 LQKENI. Enrollees, roughly 18 to 89 years old, lived in 24 US areas. Clinical histories supplied by participants themselves formed the basis of cohort assignment. In Cohort 3, a recovered donor had either two negative PCRs, clearance, or symptom resolution. The rearrangement uses TRBV18 and TRBJ2-3, with 7 bases lining up with TRBD1. The TCR sequence derives from a woman under 30 who had recovered from COVID-19. The sequenced sample was PBMCs or T cells enriched from blood (not recorded which). DNA of the CDR3: TGTGCCAGCCGCCGTTTAGGGGGCATCACAGATACGCAGTATTTT. Protein sequence: CASRRLGGITDTQYF.